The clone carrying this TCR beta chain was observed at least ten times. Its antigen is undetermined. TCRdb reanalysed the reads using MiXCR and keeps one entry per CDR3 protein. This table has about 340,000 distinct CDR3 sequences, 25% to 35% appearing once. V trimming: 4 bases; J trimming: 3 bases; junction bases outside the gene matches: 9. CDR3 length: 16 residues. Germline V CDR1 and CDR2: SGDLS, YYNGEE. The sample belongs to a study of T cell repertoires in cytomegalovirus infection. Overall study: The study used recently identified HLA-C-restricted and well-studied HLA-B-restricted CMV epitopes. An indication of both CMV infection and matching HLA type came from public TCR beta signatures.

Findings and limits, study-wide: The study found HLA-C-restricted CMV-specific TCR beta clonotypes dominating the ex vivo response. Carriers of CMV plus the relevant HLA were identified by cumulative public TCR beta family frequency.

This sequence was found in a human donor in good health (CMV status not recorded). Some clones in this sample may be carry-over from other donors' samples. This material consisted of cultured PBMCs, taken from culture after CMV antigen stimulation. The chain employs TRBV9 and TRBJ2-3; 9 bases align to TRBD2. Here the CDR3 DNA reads TGTGCCAGCAGCCCTCGAAGGACTAGCGCGACAGATACGCAGTATTTT. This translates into CASSPRRTSATDTQYF.